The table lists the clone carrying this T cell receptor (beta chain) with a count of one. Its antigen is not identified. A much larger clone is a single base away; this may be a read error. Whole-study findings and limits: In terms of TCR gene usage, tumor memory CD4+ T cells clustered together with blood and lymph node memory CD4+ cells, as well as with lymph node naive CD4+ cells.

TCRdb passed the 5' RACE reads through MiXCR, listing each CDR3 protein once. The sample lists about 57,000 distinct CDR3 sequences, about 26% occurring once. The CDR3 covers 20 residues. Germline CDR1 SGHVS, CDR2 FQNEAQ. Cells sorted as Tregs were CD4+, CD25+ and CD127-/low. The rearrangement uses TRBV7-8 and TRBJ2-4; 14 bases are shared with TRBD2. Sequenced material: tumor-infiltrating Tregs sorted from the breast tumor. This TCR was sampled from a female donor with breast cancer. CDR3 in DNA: TGTGCCAGCAGCATAGTAGCAGGGGGACTAGCGGGAGCGTCCAAAAACAGTCAGTACTTC. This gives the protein CASSIVAGGLAGASKNSQYF.